These 17 T cell receptor beta chains were sequenced from one sample in a study of human T cells and chemical hapten exposure. TCRdb analysed the RACE reads with MiXCR anew, one entry per CDR3 protein. The repertoire holds 300,000 to 350,000 distinct CDR3 sequences, around 7% seen once, with 7.5% to 9% in the top ten. The time point: patch test 1, 2 weeks after DPC sensitization. Described treatment: therapeutic diphenylcyclopropenone sensitization with weekly scalp DPC. Sequenced here: whole blood, sampled in connection with sensitization to the hapten diphenylcyclopropenone (DPC). Receptors originate from a woman under 30 with alopecia areata. Some clones in this sample may be carry-over from other donors' samples.

This clonotype has a count of ten or more. J is TRBJ2-3 and V is TRBV20-1; D gene uncertain. V was pared by 8 bases and J by 3 bases, with 12 bases between. The germline V gene encodes CDR1 DFQATT and CDR2 SNEGSKA (reference sequence). This CDR3 region has 12 residues. In nucleotides, the CDR3 is TGCAGTCCCACTCGGAGAACAGATACGCAGTATTTT. Its translation: CSPTRRTDTQYF.

The chain joins TRBV10-3 to TRBJ1-1; 8 bases fit TRBD1. CDR3 length: 15 residues. J was trimmed by 1 base and V by 8 bases; bases with no gene match: 9. The germline gives CDR1 ENHRY, CDR2 SYGVKD. The CDR3: CAICATDRENTEAFF. The CDR3 DNA follows: TGTGCCATCTGTGCTACGGACAGGGAGAACACTGAAGCTTTCTTT.

J is TRBJ1-4 and V is TRBV6-5, with D uncertain. This CDR3 is built from 16 residues. Looked up from germline, CDR1 is MNHEY and CDR2 is SVGAGI. The ends were cut back, 2 bases at V and 4 bases at J, with 14 bases in the middle. The CDR3 loop reads CASSYRTGRLNEKLFF. CDR3 coding DNA: TGTGCCAGCAGTTACAGGACGGGTCGCCTTAATGAAAAACTGTTTTTT.

This clonotype was counted only a few times. The rearrangement links TRBV7-9 to TRBJ2-3; TRBD1 matches 7 bases. V trimming: 5 bases; J trimming: 6 bases; junction bases outside the gene matches: 8. The V gene's germline CDR1 is SEHNR and CDR2 FQNEAQ (reference sequence). This CDR3 has 14 amino acids. In DNA, the CDR3 is TGTGCCAGCAGCCAACAGGGGTTATACGATACGCAGTATTTT. Protein sequence: CASSQQGLYDTQYF.

The V call is TRBV20-1, the J call TRBJ1-3; tentatively, D is TRBD1 (6 bases). The CDR3 is 16 residues long. V lost 1 base to trimming and J lost 0 bases, with 13 bases between them. Germline V CDR1 and CDR2: DFQATT, SNEGSKA (reference sequence). This CDR3 is CSARAYQTGSGNTIYF. CDR3 DNA: TGCAGTGCTAGAGCCTACCAGACAGGCTCTGGAAACACCATATATTTT.

This clonotype has just a few counts. The V call is TRBV18, the J call TRBJ2-7; D call uncertain. Germline loops: CDR1 KGHSH, CDR2 LQKENI. The CDR3 consists of 13 residues. Between the trimmed V and J ends, which lost 2 bases and 6 bases, there was a span of 11 bases. The CDR3 nucleotides are TGTGCCAGCTCACCAGCAGGTTCCGCCGAGCAGTACTTC. It is translated as CASSPAGSAEQYF.

The table lists this clonotype with a few counts. V is TRBV4-3 and J is TRBJ2-1, with 10 nucleotides matching TRBD1. This CDR3 is built from 15 residues. From germline, CDR1 is LGHNA and CDR2 YSLEER. V trimming: 4 bases; J trimming: 5 bases; junction bases outside the gene matches: 5. This CDR3 is CASSPGTGVNNEQFF. CDR3 nucleotide sequence: TGCGCCAGCAGCCCAGGGACAGGGGTCAACAATGAGCAGTTCTTC.

The CDR3 here is CASSYPIAFEGGPDYNEQFF. The CDR3 bases are TGTGCCAGCAGTTACCCCATTGCCTTTGAGGGGGGACCTGACTACAATGAGCAGTTCTTC. The chain joins TRBV6-2 or TRBV6-3 to TRBJ2-1, with D tentatively TRBD1 or TRBD2 (6 bases each). Trimming shortened V by 2 bases and J by 3 bases, and 26 bases separated the two germline ends. This CDR3 is built from 20 residues. CDR1 is MNHEY and CDR2 is SVGEGT in the germline V gene.

This chain links TRBV2 with TRBJ2-7, with D perhaps being TRBD1 or TRBD2 (5 bases each). Germline loops: CDR1 SNHLY, CDR2 FYNNEI. The CDR3 is 12 residues long. The V gene lost 7 bases and the J gene lost 6 bases, with 13 bases spanning the gap. DNA of the CDR3: TGTGCCAGCACTCGGGGCATAGTCGAGCAGTACTTC. This translates into CASTRGIVEQYF.

This chain's CDR3 is CASSQDRILHF. For the CDR3, the DNA is TGTGCCAGCAGCCAAGACAGGATTCTCCACTTT. J is TRBJ1-6 and V is TRBV3-1, with D unresolved. The germline CDR1 and CDR2 sequences are LGHDT and YNNKEL (reference sequence). This CDR3 has 11 residues. Between the trimmed V and J ends, which lost 0 bases and 16 bases, there was a span of 7 bases.

The J gene is TRBJ2-1, the V gene TRBV27; 11 bases agree with TRBD2. Germline CDR1 reads MNHEY; CDR2 reads SMNVEV (reference sequence). J lost 6 bases, V lost 2 bases, and 12 bases had no gene match. CDR3 size: 18 residues. In nucleotides, the CDR3 is TGTGCCAGCAGTTTAAGCATGGTAGCGGGGGGGCAAGGCAATGAGCAGTTCTTC. It specifies CASSLSMVAGGQGNEQFF.

This clonotype was observed many times. This rearrangement joins TRBV7-3 to TRBJ2-1; 12 positions match TRBD2. Per germline, CDR1 SGHTA and CDR2 FQGTGA. Unmatched junction bases numbered 5, after V lost 4 bases and J lost 4 bases. The length of the CDR3 is 16 residues. In DNA, the CDR3 is TGTGCCAGCAGCTATCCGACTAGCGGGGGTTACAATGAGCAGTTCTTC. Its protein is CASSYPTSGGYNEQFF.

At least ten counts were recorded for this clonotype. The chain links TRBV5-1 to TRBJ2-1; the D gene is possibly TRBD2 (7 bases). Germline V gives CDR1 SGHRS, CDR2 YFSETQ. CDR3 length: 19 amino acids. Between the trimmed V and J ends, which lost 4 bases and 0 bases, there was a span of 23 bases. Here the CDR3 DNA reads TGCGCCAGCAGCGCGAGGGGCGGGGGCCCACCTAGCTCCTACAATGAGCAGTTCTTC. It is translated as CASSARGGGPPSSYNEQFF.

This chain links TRBV19 with TRBJ2-3; D unclear. The CDR3 extends over 15 amino acids. Germline assignment: CDR1 LNHDA and CDR2 SQIVND (reference sequence). Trimming cost V 4 bases and J 3 bases, with 14 bases left between them. CDR3 in DNA: TGTGCCAGTAGTAGGGCGGCAGAGCAAACAGATACGCAGTATTTT. Its translation: CASSRAAEQTDTQYF.

The DNA for the CDR3 is TGTGCCAGCAGGACAGGGTTGATGGAGCCCCAGCATTTT. Amino acids: CASRTGLMEPQHF. The chain employs TRBV27 and TRBJ1-5, with 7 bases aligning to TRBD1. There are 13 residues in the CDR3. V was pared by 6 bases and J by 8 bases, with 7 bases of the junction left unmatched. Germline values: CDR1 MNHEY, CDR2 SMNVEV (reference sequence).

The chain has TRBV9 and TRBJ1-1; D not resolved. Between the trimmed V and J ends, which lost 0 bases and 3 bases, there was a span of 12 bases. Germline V gene sequence: CDR1 SGDLS, CDR2 YYNGEE. This CDR3 is built from 15 residues. Here the CDR3 DNA reads TGTGCCAGCAGCGTAGTGAAGGAAACTTACACTGAAGCTTTCTTT. Translation: CASSVVKETYTEAFF.

The chain links TRBV27 to TRBJ1-1; TRBD1 aligns across 11 bases. CDR1 is MNHEY, CDR2 SMNVEV, per germline (reference sequence). This CDR3 comprises 16 residues. Trimming cost V 8 bases and J 0 bases; bases outside gene matches: 8. The CDR3 is CASARTGGIMNTEAFF. DNA of the CDR3: TGTGCCAGCGCCAGGACAGGGGGCATCATGAACACTGAAGCTTTCTTT.